This entry is about one TCR beta chain. The data are from a study of blood T cell repertoires in COVID-19. Across the study: The United States, Italy and Spain were the sources of the acute and convalescent COVID-19 samples. Nucleic acid was either cDNA or gDNA, and it came from T cells, B-cell-depleted T cells, or PBMCs.

Trimming left V 0 bases short and J 4 bases short, with 10 bases between. The CDR3 runs to 14 residues. Germline CDR1 and CDR2: SGHRS and YFSETQ. In the study's own analysis: From reference gene primer amplification, estimates of nucleated cell counts were derived. TCRdb keeps only in-frame clones here, not all; method: immunoSEQ multiplex PCR. V and J calls and clone size are given by that table; D and trimming were obtained from the DNA. Of around 190,000 clones in the sample, roughly four fifths were seen once. The material sequenced was peripheral blood. V usage is TRBV5-1 and J usage is TRBJ1-1, with D possibly being TRBD1 (6 bases). The TCR sequence derives from a woman aged 50 to 60 with acute or convalescent COVID-19. The CDR3 sequence is CASSLEVGGTEAFF. The CDR3 DNA reads TGCGCCAGCAGCTTGGAGGTAGGGGGCACTGAAGCTTTCTTT. Looking up the rest from reference TRBV5-1 and TRBJ1-1 gives the full variable domain: KAGVTQTPRYLIKTRGQQVTLSCSPISGHRSVSWYQQTPGQGLQFLFEYFSETQRNKGNFPGRFSGRQFSNSRSEMNVSTLELGDSALYLCASSLEVGGTEAFFGQGTRLTVV.